The 13 T cell receptor beta chains below all came from one sample that was sequenced in a study of blood T cell repertoires in COVID-19. Sequencing used immunoSEQ multiplex PCR; TCRdb keeps in-frame clones, though not all of them. The table records more than 200,000 clones, about 87% of them present only once. Source material: peripheral blood. The source is an older man with acute or convalescent COVID-19.

The genes are TRBV3-1 (or the pseudogene TRBV3-2) and TRBJ1-1; tentative D call: TRBD1 (6 bases). Trimming took 0 bases from V and 5 from J, leaving 16 bases between them. Germline CDR1 reads LGHDT; CDR2 reads YNNKEL (reference sequence). The CDR3 has 16 amino acids. CDR3 in amino acids: CASSQDRGQGLTEAFF. The CDR3, as DNA: TGTGCCAGCAGCCAAGATCGTGGGCAGGGGTTGACTGAAGCTTTCTTT.

This rearrangement joins TRBV3-1 (or the pseudogene TRBV3-2) to TRBJ2-7, with TRBD1 identical over 8 bases. CDR3 size: 15 residues. The J segment lost 4 bases and the V segment lost 5 bases, leaving 10 bases of the junction unmatched. Germline CDR1 reads LGHDT; CDR2 reads YNNKEL (reference sequence). In DNA, the CDR3 is TGTGCCAGCAGCAGGCGGGACAGGTCCCCGTACGAGCAGTACTTC. Its protein product is CASSRRDRSPYEQYF.

This sequence joins TRBV6-5 and TRBJ2-2; TRBD2 aligns across 11 bases. Germline V gene lookup returns CDR1 MNHEY and CDR2 SVGAGI. With 7 bases clipped from V and 4 bases from J, the junction kept 2 bases outside the gene matches. The CDR3 consists of 14 residues. CDR3 nucleotides: TGTGCCAGCATCGGACTAGCGGGCACCGGGGAGCTGTTTTTT. It translates to CASIGLAGTGELFF.

The rearrangement links TRBV7-9 to TRBJ2-2; tentative D call: TRBD1 (5 bases). V lost 4 bases to trimming and J lost 3 bases, with 9 bases between them. The CDR3 has 14 amino acids. Germline CDR1 reads SEHNR; CDR2 reads FQNEAQ (reference sequence). CDR3 in DNA: TGTGCCAGCAGCTCCCCAGGGTACACCGGGGAGCTGTTTTTT. This sequence encodes CASSSPGYTGELFF.

This chain connects TRBV19 to TRBJ1-2, with 7 bases fitting TRBD1. Germline trimming cut 6 bases from V and 5 bases from J; bases unmatched to any gene: 9. The CDR3 has 14 amino acids. Germline CDR1 and CDR2: LNHDA and SQIVND (reference sequence). CDR3 region: CASRLGTVSYGYTF. CDR3 nucleotides: TGTGCCAGTAGACTAGGGACAGTCTCTTATGGCTACACCTTC.

The chain is built from TRBV29-1 and TRBJ1-3, with 7 bases lining up with TRBD1. This CDR3 has 12 amino acids. Germline V gene lookup returns CDR1 SQVTM and CDR2 ANQGSEA. J gave up 4 bases and V 7 bases, and 4 bases lay outside the gene matches. CDR3: CSAGTDGNTIYF. The CDR3 DNA is TGCAGCGCCGGGACAGACGGAAACACCATATATTTT.

The V gene is TRBV28, the J gene TRBJ1-2; no definite D call. The CDR3 runs 13 residues. V was clipped by 5 bases and J by 7 bases, with 14 bases between them. Germline values: CDR1 MDHEN, CDR2 SYDVKM. In nucleotides, the CDR3 is TGTGCCAGCAGTCCCGGCGGGAATACTGGCTACACCTTC. It encodes CASSPGGNTGYTF.

In this sample, this clone turned up once. V and J are TRBV2 and TRBJ2-7, with 11 nucleotides matching TRBD2. Germline CDR1 is SNHLY and CDR2 is FYNNEI. V lost 4 bases to trimming and J lost 0 bases; unmatched junction nucleotides: 11. CDR3 length: 18 amino acids. For the CDR3, the DNA is TGTGCCAGCAGTGTCGAGAGTGGGACTAGCGGCCCCTCCTACGAGCAGTACTTC. As protein: CASSVESGTSGPSYEQYF.

V is TRBV5-8 and J is TRBJ2-6; 8 bases are a match to TRBD1. In germline, CDR1 is SGHTS, CDR2 YDEGEE. The V and J ends lost 4 bases and 0 bases, in that order; junction bases with no gene match: 6. The CDR3 extends over 17 amino acids. CDR3 coding DNA: TGTGCCAGCAGCCTGGGGACAGGAAGCTCTGGGGCCAACGTCCTGACTTTC. Residues: CASSLGTGSSGANVLTF.

This rearrangement joins TRBV5-1 to TRBJ2-3; the match to TRBD2 covers 10 bases. The CDR3 covers 16 residues. Germline trimming cut 5 bases from V and 6 bases from J; bases unmatched to any gene: 12. The germline gives CDR1 SGHRS, CDR2 YFSETQ. CDR3 sequence reads: CASRRILAGEADTQYF. As DNA, the CDR3 is TGCGCCAGCAGACGCATTCTAGCGGGAGAAGCGGATACGCAGTATTTT.

The chain couples TRBV9 to TRBJ1-2, with a possible D match to TRBD1 (5 bases). The CDR3 runs 14 residues. Germline CDR1 and CDR2: SGDLS and YYNGEE. The V end lost 0 bases, the J end lost 2 bases, and 8 bases lay between the germline ends. The CDR3 is CASSVGAGNYGYTF. For the CDR3, the DNA is TGTGCCAGCAGCGTAGGGGCAGGGAACTATGGCTACACCTTC. The full variable domain, with the rest looked up from reference TRBV9 and TRBJ1-2, is DSGVTQTPKHLITATGQRVTLRCSPRSGDLSVYWYQQSLDQGLQFLIQYYNGEERAKGNILERFSAQQFPDLHSELNLSSLELGDSALYFCASSVGAGNYGYTFGSGTRLTVV.

This chain links TRBV7-2 with TRBJ1-5; 9 bases align to TRBD1. This CDR3 has 15 residues. The ends lost 4 bases at V and 6 bases at J; junction bases unmatched: 7. The germline V gene has CDR1 SGHTA and CDR2 FQGNSA. CDR3 sequence reads: CASSSGTGFGQPQHF. The CDR3 bases are TGTGCCAGCAGCTCCGGGACAGGGTTCGGTCAGCCCCAGCATTTT.

The chain recombines TRBV28 with TRBJ1-1, with 8 bases lining up with TRBD1. Germline-derived CDR1 and CDR2 are MDHEN and SYDVKM. The V segment lost 4 bases and the J segment 11 bases; nucleotides outside the gene matches: 3. This CDR3 has 11 residues. The chain's CDR3 is CASSSQGGAFF. The CDR3 region has the DNA TGTGCCAGCAGTTCACAGGGGGGCGCTTTCTTT. Using reference TRBV28 and TRBJ1-1 for the parts outside the CDR3, the full variable domain is DVKVTQSSRYLVKRTGEKVFLECVQDMDHENMFWYRQDPGLGLRLIYFSYDVKMKEKGDIPEGYSVSREKKERFSLILESASTNQTSMYLCASSSQGGAFFGQGTRLTVV.